The 22 T cell receptor beta chains below all came from one sample that was sequenced in a study of blood T cell repertoires in COVID-19 (dated by TCRdb to about 2020). The library came from the immunoSEQ multiplex PCR assay. TCRdb provides this immuneACCESS table in a form limited to in-frame rearrangements. Some clones are lacking; in checked studies, under half of them reflect an unresolved V gene, and why the rest are absent is not known. Across this sample there are about 92,000 clones, with 80% seen only once. In total, the top ten clones hold 10% of the sample. The sequenced material came from peripheral blood. The origin of the receptors is a woman in her seventies with acute or convalescent COVID-19.

V is TRBV4-3 and J is TRBJ2-2, with D possibly TRBD2 on 6 matching bases. V was trimmed by 3 bases and J by 2 bases, leaving 13 bases between them. CDR1 and CDR2 from the germline V gene are LGHNA and YSLEER. The CDR3 is 16 residues long. The chain's CDR3 is CASSQGPSVNTGELFF. The CDR3 nucleotides are TGCGCCAGCAGCCAGGGCCCTAGCGTTAACACCGGGGAGCTGTTTTTT.

The chain recombines TRBV5-1 with TRBJ1-6; 8 bases match TRBD1. The germline gives CDR1 SGHRS, CDR2 YFSETQ. The junction had 9 bases not matched to a gene; V was cut back by 4 bases and J by 9 bases. This CDR3 is built from 15 residues. CDR3 sequence: CASSRAQGAGSPLHF. CDR3 nucleotide sequence: TGCGCCAGCAGCCGAGCGCAGGGGGCTGGTTCACCCCTCCACTTT.

This sequence joins TRBV6-5 and TRBJ1-6, with D maybe TRBD1 (6 bases). The CDR3 covers 15 residues. Trimming removed 4 bases from V and 5 bases from J, with 12 bases in between. Looked up from germline, CDR1 is MNHEY and CDR2 is SVGAGI. The CDR3 DNA follows: TGTGCCAGCAGTTCCGGGGGGGCAAATAATTCACCCCTCCACTTT. It encodes CASSSGGANNSPLHF.

The chain recombines TRBV7-2 with TRBJ2-2; D is ambiguous. CDR1 SGHTA and CDR2 FQGNSA come from the germline V gene. CDR3 size: 15 residues. Trimming stripped 5 bases from V and 3 bases from J, with 13 bases between. The CDR3 region is CASSPADTYTGELFF. CDR3 nucleotides: TGTGCCAGCAGCCCCGCCGACACCTACACCGGGGAGCTGTTTTTT. Together with reference TRBV7-2 and TRBJ2-2, the CDR3 gives the full variable domain: GAGVSQSPSNKVTEKGKDVELRCDPISGHTALYWYRQSLGQGLEFLIYFQGNSAPDKSGLPSDRFSAERTGGSVSTLTIQRTQQEDSAVYLCASSPADTYTGELFFGEGSRLTVL.

J is TRBJ2-2 and V is TRBV5-1; D gene ambiguous. Germline V CDR1 and CDR2: SGHRS, YFSETQ. Trimming took 0 bases from V and 1 from J, leaving 7 bases between them. This CDR3 has 15 residues. CDR3 nucleotide sequence: TGCGCCAGCAGCTTGGTTAACGGGAACACCGGGGAGCTGTTTTTT. This translates into CASSLVNGNTGELFF.

The chain recombines TRBV19 with TRBJ1-2; D may be TRBD1 (5 bases). The CDR3 spans 14 residues. Trimming removed 8 bases at V and 4 bases at J, with 17 bases between. Germline loops: CDR1 LNHDA, CDR2 SQIVND (reference sequence). The CDR3 protein is CASSSGGLSYGYTF. The CDR3 DNA sequence: TGTGCCAGTTCCTCGGGGGGACTTAGCTATGGCTACACCTTC.

The chain is built from TRBV6-5 and TRBJ1-5, with D unresolved. V gave up 8 bases and J gave up 1 base, with 9 bases separating them. Germline V gene sequence: CDR1 MNHEY, CDR2 SVGAGI. The CDR3 is 13 amino acids. CDR3: CASRSRSNQPQHF. CDR3 DNA: TGTGCCAGCCGGTCGAGAAGCAATCAGCCCCAGCATTTT.

The rearrangement uses TRBV5-4 and TRBJ2-7; D is possibly TRBD2 (6 bases). This CDR3 spans 16 amino acids. The V gene's germline CDR1 is SGHNT and CDR2 YYREEE (reference sequence). Trimming took 0 bases from V and 3 from J, leaving 16 bases between them. The chain's CDR3 is CASSLDGRESGYEQYF. Here the CDR3 DNA reads TGTGCCAGCAGCTTGGATGGTCGGGAGAGCGGCTACGAGCAGTACTTC.

This rearrangement joins TRBV6-1 to TRBJ1-6; the match to TRBD1 covers 7 bases. The CDR3 spans 14 residues. Germline V lookup: CDR1 MNHNS, CDR2 SASEGT. Trimming at V came to 5 bases and at J to 7 bases, leaving 5 bases not matched to a gene. CDR3 loop: CASSQTGKNSPLHF. In DNA, the CDR3 is TGTGCCAGCAGTCAGACAGGGAAGAATTCACCCCTCCACTTT.

This clone was detected once. The genes are TRBV6-5 and TRBJ1-2; tentatively, D is TRBD1 (5 bases). Germline values: CDR1 MNHEY, CDR2 SVGAGI. The CDR3 is made up of 15 amino acids. V lost 7 bases and J 4 bases, leaving 19 bases between the germline ends. The CDR3 nucleotides read TGTGCCAGCACCGGTCTGGGAGGGGATGGCTATGGCTACACCTTC. Protein sequence: CASTGLGGDGYGYTF.

The J gene is TRBJ1-4, the V gene TRBV21-1; the table's D call, TRBD1, was not checked against the DNA. TRBV21-1 is listed as a pseudogene. This CDR3 spans 17 amino acids. The CDR3, as DNA: TGTGCCAACCCGAACCCCCGACAGGCACCTCTGAATGAAAAACTGTTTTTT. Its translation: CANPNPRQAPLNEKLFF.

The chain is built from TRBV24-1 and TRBJ2-7, with 9 bases matching TRBD1. Germline CDR1 is KGHDR and CDR2 is SFDVKD. Trimming removed 4 bases from V and 4 bases from J; junction bases left unmatched: 1. This CDR3 spans 13 amino acids. CDR3 region: CATSEDRGYEQYF. CDR3 coding DNA: TGTGCCACCAGTGAGGACAGGGGATACGAGCAGTACTTC.

This chain uses TRBV19 with TRBJ2-3; D uncertain. This CDR3 contains 13 residues. V lost 5 bases, J lost 1 base, and 7 bases lay in between. Germline V gives CDR1 LNHDA, CDR2 SQIVND (reference sequence). The CDR3 bases are TGTGCCAGTAGTTTTAGAGGCACAGATACGCAGTATTTT. Amino acid sequence: CASSFRGTDTQYF.

This rearrangement joins TRBV6-5 to TRBJ1-1; 7 nucleotides match TRBD1. The V segment lost 5 bases and the J segment 5 bases; nucleotides outside the gene matches: 8. The CDR3 is made up of 14 amino acids. Per germline, CDR1 MNHEY and CDR2 SVGAGI. The CDR3 nucleotides are TGTGCCAGCAGTCTCGACTTCAGGGGGACTGAAGCTTTCTTT. Translation: CASSLDFRGTEAFF.

The rearrangement links TRBV4-2 to TRBJ2-2; no reliable D call. Germline V gives CDR1 LGHNA, CDR2 YNFKEQ. This CDR3 is 16 amino acids long. Trimming pared 1 base from V and 3 bases from J, leaving 12 bases between. The CDR3 here is CASSQVRGAHTGELFF. The CDR3 DNA reads TGTGCCAGCAGCCAAGTAAGAGGAGCCCACACCGGGGAGCTGTTTTTT.

This clone occurred once. This chain's CDR3 is CAWSQTSGNEQFF. DNA for the CDR3: TGTGCCTGGAGTCAGACTAGCGGGAATGAGCAGTTCTTC. The V call is TRBV30, the J call TRBJ2-1; TRBD2 agrees at 10 bases. Trimming cost V 2 bases and J 7 bases; bases outside gene matches: 2. Germline CDR1 and CDR2: GTSNPN and SVGIG (reference sequence). The CDR3 loop spans 13 amino acids.

V and J are TRBV10-3 and TRBJ1-1, with 7 bases fitting TRBD1. V dropped 6 bases and J dropped 5; count of bases not matched to a gene: 12. This CDR3 is built from 15 residues. CDR1 and CDR2 (germline): ENHRY, SYGVKD. DNA of the CDR3: TGTGCCATCAGGGGCCTACAGGGGTCGAAGACTGAAGCTTTCTTT. Protein product: CAIRGLQGSKTEAFF.

The rearrangement joins TRBV10-3 to TRBJ1-1; 11 positions match TRBD1. Germline V gives CDR1 ENHRY, CDR2 SYGVKD. V lost 9 bases, J lost 5 bases, and 8 bases stayed unmatched. CDR3 size: 14 residues. The CDR3 spells CAIRGQGVRTEAFF. The CDR3, as DNA: TGTGCCATTAGGGGACAGGGGGTGAGGACTGAAGCTTTCTTT.

In this sample, this clone turned up once. The chain uses TRBV6-1 and TRBJ1-2, with D unclear. Deletions cut 2 bases from V and 5 bases from J, with 15 bases between. Per the germline V gene, CDR1 is MNHNS and CDR2 is SASEGT. The CDR3 is made up of 15 amino acids. CDR3 sequence: CASSETYETVYGYTF. In DNA, the CDR3 is TGTGCCAGCAGTGAAACCTATGAAACTGTTTATGGCTACACCTTC.

The V and J genes are TRBV21-1 and TRBJ2-7; the D call in the table, TRBD1, was not verified against the DNA. TRBV21-1 is reported as a pseudogene. The CDR3 loop spans 20 amino acids. CDR3 amino acids: CASSKVRDRSRAPLSYEQYF. CDR3 bases: TGTGCCAGCAGCAAAGTACGGGACAGGTCAAGAGCCCCCCTATCCTACGAGCAGTACTTC.

The rearrangement joins TRBV3-1 (or the pseudogene TRBV3-2) to TRBJ2-7; D gene uncertain. V was cut by 0 bases and J by 2 bases, with 14 bases left in between. The germline V gene encodes CDR1 LGHDT and CDR2 YNNKEL (reference sequence). The CDR3 runs 16 residues. CDR3: CASSQDPLPSPYEQYF. CDR3 coding DNA: TGTGCCAGCAGCCAAGACCCACTACCTTCCCCCTACGAGCAGTACTTC.

The rearrangement uses TRBV29-1 and TRBJ2-7; the D gene is possibly TRBD2 (7 bases). There are 13 residues in the CDR3. Trimming cost V 1 base and J 4 bases, with 11 bases left between them. Germline V lookup: CDR1 SQVTM, CDR2 ANQGSEA. As DNA, the CDR3 is TGCAGCGTTGAAGCGGGGGGCGGTTACGAGCAGTACTTC. Amino acids: CSVEAGGGYEQYF.